Listed below are T cell receptor beta chains from one sample, sequenced in a study of cytomegalovirus exposure and HLA in healthy donors. This table comes from immunoSEQ multiplex PCR, and its TCRdb copy is limited to in-frame clones, with some not included. Of 150,000 or so clones detected, roughly 74% appear once; the ten largest clones hold less than 9.5%. The source material was PBMCs. All receptors come from a middle-aged woman in good health and CMV-seropositive. The CDR3 runs from the conserved cysteine through the conserved F or W. D genes are given only for firm matches. For some rows the clone size is stated as once, few or many, or as a class when expanded; others skip it.

d_call	v_call	j_call	clone_size	cdr3_nt	cdr3_aa
-	TRBV11-3	TRBJ2-7	-	TGTGCCACCGTCCTCGGTGGCGAGCGGCACTCCTACGAGCAGTACTTC	CATVLGGERHSYEQYF
TRBD2	TRBV7-9	TRBJ2-3	-	TGTGCCAGCAGCTTGCTAGCGGGAGATACGCAGTATTTT	CASSLLAGDTQYF
-	TRBV15	TRBJ2-7	-	TGTGCCACCAGCAGAGACTTCTACGAGCAGTACTTC	CATSRDFYEQYF
TRBD1	TRBV28	TRBJ1-5	-	TGTGCCAGCAGTACCTCCGGGACAGGAAGTAGCAATCAGCCCCAGCATTTT	CASSTSGTGSSNQPQHF
TRBD1	TRBV6-5	TRBJ1-1	-	TGTGCCAGCATATGGACAGGGCCCAACACTGAAGCTTTCTTT	CASIWTGPNTEAFF
-	TRBV2	TRBJ2-1	-	TGTGCCAGCAGACTAGACAGGAGCTCCTACAATGAGCAGTTCTTC	CASRLDRSSYNEQFF
TRBD1	TRBV2	TRBJ1-1	-	TGTGCCAGCGACAGGGGACAGCTAAACACTGAAGCTTTCTTT	CASDRGQLNTEAFF
TRBD1	TRBV15	TRBJ1-2	-	TGTGCCACCAGCAGAGAACGTCACGGACAGGGAAGTTCGCGGGGCTACACCTTC	CATSRERHGQGSSRGYTF
TRBD2	TRBV29-1	TRBJ2-1	-	TGCAGCGTCGCGGGAGGGCCCCTGTTCTTC	CSVAGGPLFF
-	TRBV2	TRBJ1-5	-	TGTGCCAGCAGTGTGGGGCAGACCACAAGGCCCCAGCATTTT	CASSVGQTTRPQHF
TRBD1	TRBV11-2	TRBJ1-5	once	TGTGCCAGCAGCCGACAGGGGGGATACAATCAGCCCCAGCATTTT	CASSRQGGYNQPQHF
-	TRBV7-8	TRBJ2-1	-	TGTGCCAGCACAATCCGGCGGGGCAACAATGAGCAGTTCTTC	CASTIRRGNNEQFF
-	TRBV7-2	TRBJ2-1	-	TGTGCCAGCAGCTTAGCCGTCCCCCATGAGCAGTTCTTC	CASSLAVPHEQFF
TRBD2	TRBV19	TRBJ2-2	-	TGTGCCAGTAGTATAGATGGTATTCTGACTAGCGGGAGTACCGGGGAGCTGTTTTTT	CASSIDGILTSGSTGELFF
TRBD1	TRBV2	TRBJ1-1	-	TGTGCCAGCAGTGACGACAGGGATTACACTGAAGCTTTCTTT	CASSDDRDYTEAFF
TRBD2	TRBV30	TRBJ2-5	-	TGTGCCTGGAGTCCTAGGACTAGCGCACAAGAGACCCAGTACTTC	CAWSPRTSAQETQYF
TRBD1	TRBV27	TRBJ2-2	few	TGTGCCAGCATTACACAGGGGTGGCCCGGGGAGCTGTTTTTT	CASITQGWPGELFF
-	TRBV28	TRBJ2-2	-	TGTGCCAGCAAGTGGACGGGGGCGAACACCGGGGAGCTGTTTTTT	CASKWTGANTGELFF
TRBD2	TRBV2	TRBJ2-3	few	TGTGCCAGCAGTGAAAGTCTAGCGGGAGTCGATACGCAGTATTTT	CASSESLAGVDTQYF
-	TRBV5-6	TRBJ1-5	-	TGTGCCAGCAGTAAAGCAGGACACTATAGCAATCAGCCCCAGCATTTT	CASSKAGHYSNQPQHF
-	TRBV7-9	TRBJ1-1	-	TGTTCCAGCAGCTTAGATGTAGCACCTATTGATCGGTCTGAAGCTTTCTTT	CSSSLDVAPIDRSEAFF
TRBD1	TRBV7-9	TRBJ1-2	-	TGTGCCAGCAGCCGACAGGGGACAGCACTCTATGGCTACACCTTC	CASSRQGTALYGYTF
-	TRBV5-1	TRBJ1-2	-	TGCGCCAGCAGCTTGCAGGGTTCCAACTATGGCTACACCTTC	CASSLQGSNYGYTF
-	TRBV10-2	TRBJ1-1	once	TGCGCCAGCAGTGAAGGGAGGGTTATCGTCAGAACTGAAGCTTTCTTT	CASSEGRVIVRTEAFF